What follows is one T cell receptor (beta chain) and its context. This entry comes from a study of blood T cell repertoires in COVID-19. About the study: Donors in the United States, Italy and Spain gave samples during acute or convalescent COVID-19. PBMCs, B-cell-depleted T cells, or T cells provided the cDNA or gDNA that made up the material.

Participants were aged 18 to 89 years, lived in 25 or so US areas, and enrolled virtually. Donors were grouped by their self-reported clinical history. TCRdb keeps only in-frame clones here, not all; method: immunoSEQ multiplex PCR. This table holds fewer than 450,000 clones, around 90% found once. This TCR was recovered from a young woman who had recovered from COVID-19. What was sequenced was PBMCs or T cells enriched from blood (not recorded which).

The CDR3 coding sequence is TGTGCCAGCTCACCGCCGGGACAGAAAGCTTTCTTT. This codes for CASSPPGQKAFF. This chain joins TRBV18 and TRBJ1-1, with 7 bases identical to TRBD1. There are 12 residues in the CDR3. Germline V gene sequence: CDR1 KGHSH, CDR2 LQKENI. Trimming at V came to 3 bases and at J to 9 bases, leaving 4 bases not matched to a gene.